This entry is about one TCR beta chain. It has no known antigen specificity. Base qualities are not provided; no much larger clone lies one nucleotide away. This sample stems from a study of graft-versus-host responses after intestinal transplantation listed by TCRdb under 2021. General notes on the study: Recipients received multivisceral, liver-intestinal, or isolated intestinal transplants. To identify alloreactive clones, pre-transplant mixed lymphocyte reaction products were sequenced and then compared with unstimulated pre-transplant donor and recipient T cells. A cohort of about 26 intestinal transplant recipients, including one retransplant, was enrolled, and a few patients lacking pretransplant specimens were excluded. Every recipient was given anti-thymocyte globulin induction, then maintenance tacrolimus and steroids for approximately 3 years. Donor T cell macrochimerism was defined as a peak of at least 4% donor T cells among recipient peripheral blood mononuclear cells. Graft-versus-host and host-versus-graft alloreactive T cell clones were tracked in the graft, circulation and bone marrow after intestinal transplantation using bulk TCR-beta CDR3 sequencing. Rather than being sequenced by the commercial service, samples from a few later patients were sequenced in-house on an Illumina MiSeq and processed with MiXCR. Overall study results and their limits: Peak levels of circulating GvH clones were associated with declines in HvG clones early after transplant. In the allografts of patients with donor T cell macrochimerism, GvH to HvG T cell clonal ratios were high. GvH clones were detected in recipient bone marrow, and some appeared earlier in ileal mucosa or blood, consistent with an intestinal mucosal origin. The relatively low number and heterogeneity of intestinal transplant patients limited the conclusions.

For CDR1 and CDR2, the germline V gene (reference sequence) lists LNHDA and SQIVND. Including cysteine and phenylalanine, the CDR3 has 15 amino acids. Here the CDR3 DNA is all that survives: 45 bases in frame from base 1. V and J are truncated by 8 bases and 0 bases respectively, leaving an intervening sequence of 16 bases. Library construction relied on the immunoSEQ multiplex PCR assay. For most patients, genomic DNA was isolated using the Qiagen DNeasy Blood and Tissue Kit and was shipped frozen to Adaptive Biotechnologies for TCR sequencing. For most patients, genomic DNA was subjected to high-throughput TCR-beta CDR3 sequencing by Adaptive Biotechnologies. The original pipeline was this. Adaptive's ImmunoSEQ software supplied the TCR sequencing data for 18 patients, while MiXCR and VDJtools were used to process a few other patients. CD4 versus CD8 sorting errors were corrected by removing sequences found in both subsets at a frequency ratio below 5:1. CDR3 nucleotide sequences shared by donor and recipient were removed because the origin of these sequences could not be assigned. Alloreactive clones required at least 2-fold expansion over unstimulated cells and minimum CFSE-low frequency of 0.002% (template counts) or 0.001% (read counts). Clones were considered mappable if detected in sequenced pre-transplant spleen, lymph node, or MLR CFSE-low populations of the donor or recipient. The cumulative frequency of alloreactive clones was calculated as a percentage of all sequences, weighted by copy number. Imported from immuneACCESS, the table was reduced by TCRdb to in-frame sequences with V and J called. These copies leave out some clones; in studies compared against another copy, an unresolved V gene accounts for under half, and the cause of the remainder is not known. Clone size and V and J calls were adopted from that table, with D and trimming inferred from the DNA. This sample gives 130,000 or so clones in total; more than 90% of them show up just once. The ten biggest clones cover around 0.16% of the sample.

The intended sense of this specimen's time point label: cells obtained before transplantation from donor or recipient. CD3+CD4+ and CD3+CD8+ populations were FACS-sorted from unstimulated pre-transplant donor and recipient cells taken from spleen or lymph nodes. Recombination connected TRBV19 to TRBJ1-1; a confident D gene designation cannot be given. The TCR sequence derives from a human donor who received an intestinal transplant. Sequenced here: unstimulated CD4+ T cells sorted from spleen or lymph node cells, sampled before intestinal transplant. The nucleotide sequence reads as follows: TGTGCCAGTGGGGATATGGCTCTCATGAACACTGAAGCTTTCTTT. It encodes CASGDMALMNTEAFF.